The 30 T cell receptor beta chains given below trace back to one sample, sequenced in a study of neurological immune-mediated disorders. TCRdb re-analysed the 5' RACE reads in MiXCR, keeping a single row per CDR3 protein. The repertoire holds 55,000 to 75,000 distinct CDR3 sequences, with roughly 5.6% as singletons. Sequenced material: PBMCs. The receptors were sampled from a woman aged 25 to 45 with multiple sclerosis.

This clonotype occurred many times. The CDR3 coding sequence is TGCGCCAGCAGCCGCTTGGGAGCCGGGACAGCATCCTACGAGCAGTACTTC. Amino acids: CASSRLGAGTASYEQYF. The gene calls are TRBV4-1 and TRBJ2-7; 7 bases map to TRBD1. Germline V gene data show CDR1 as MGHRA and CDR2 as YSYEKL. The CDR3 is 17 amino acids. V shed 4 bases, J shed 1 base, and the junction held 13 bases outside the gene matches.

This clonotype has ten or more counts. The chain has TRBV7-6 and TRBJ2-1; D is possibly TRBD1 (6 bases). With 5 bases removed from V and 7 bases from J, the gap between germline ends came to 24 bases. This CDR3 is 17 amino acids long. CDR1 is SGHVS, CDR2 FNYEAQ, per germline. The DNA of the CDR3 is TGTGCCAGCAGCGCGGCGGCAGGGGCTCCACTAGGGAATGAGCAGTTCTTC. Translating gives CASSAAAGAPLGNEQFF.

This clonotype occurred many times. The chain employs TRBV6-4 and TRBJ2-3; D gene unclear. The CDR3 length is 12 residues. Germline V gene sequence: CDR1 MRHNA, CDR2 SNTAGT. V lost 2 bases, J lost 8 bases, and 8 bases lay in between. CDR3 protein: CASSDDFGTQYF. CDR3 nucleotide sequence: TGTGCCAGCAGTGACGATTTCGGTACGCAGTATTTT.

As regards this clonotype: This may be a read error: a much more frequent sequence differs by one nucleotide. The chain carries TRBV4-1 and TRBJ2-5; D not resolved. The CDR3 totals 13 residues. Per the germline V gene, CDR1 is MGHRA and CDR2 is YSYEKL. V was pared by 4 bases and J by 3 bases, with 9 bases between. The CDR3 protein is CASSLGTKETQYF. The CDR3 DNA sequence: TGCGCCAGCAGCCTGGGAACAAAAGAGACCCAGTACTTC.

This clonotype was detected many times. The chain uses TRBV20-1 and TRBJ2-3; 11 nucleotides agree with TRBD2. After removal of 3 bases from V and 1 base from J, the junction contained 9 bases not matched to a gene. Germline CDR1 and CDR2: DFQATT and SNEGSKA (reference sequence). CDR3 length: 17 residues. DNA of the CDR3: TGCAGTGCTAGCCTTAGCCTAGCGGGGGGCGGCACAGATACGCAGTATTTT. Protein: CSASLSLAGGGTDTQYF.

V is TRBV11-2 and J is TRBJ1-1; weak D call: TRBD1 (6 bases). Germline V gives CDR1 SGHAT, CDR2 FQNNGV. V was pared by 2 bases and J by 1 base, with 14 bases between. This CDR3 is built from 16 residues. This CDR3 reads CASSLKDRFTNTEAFF. For the CDR3, the DNA is TGTGCCAGCAGCTTAAAAGACAGGTTCACGAACACTGAAGCTTTCTTT.

This sequence joins TRBV5-1 and TRBJ2-6; 9 bases are shared with TRBD1. From germline, CDR1 is SGHRS and CDR2 YFSETQ. CDR3 length: 16 residues. With 3 bases clipped from V and 4 bases from J, the junction kept 5 bases outside the gene matches. The CDR3 spells CASSSTGGSGANVLTF. The CDR3 DNA follows: TGCGCCAGCAGCTCTACAGGGGGCTCGGGGGCCAACGTCCTGACTTTC.

This clonotype was seen ten or more times. This chain connects TRBV3-1 to TRBJ2-5, with D possibly TRBD1 on 6 matching bases. The CDR3 spans 17 residues. V shed 1 base and J shed 5 bases, with 20 bases lying between them. Germline V gene lookup returns CDR1 LGHDT and CDR2 YNNKEL (reference sequence). The CDR3 region has the DNA TGTGCCAGCAGCCAAGCCGGTATAATAGGGGGAATGGAGACCCAGTACTTC. Residues: CASSQAGIIGGMETQYF.

The V call is TRBV18, the J call TRBJ1-3; no definite D call. This CDR3 region has 16 residues. Between the trimmed V and J ends, which lost 5 bases and 4 bases, there was a span of 18 bases. Germline V gene lookup returns CDR1 KGHSH and CDR2 LQKENI. The chain's CDR3 is CASSTNPGLNGNTIYF. For the CDR3, the DNA is TGTGCCAGCTCAACCAATCCGGGGTTGAACGGAAACACCATATATTTT.

This clonotype was observed at least ten times. The chain is built from TRBV6-8 and TRBJ1-1, with TRBD1 as a possible D gene (5 bases). The V end lost 7 bases, the J end lost 1 base, and 16 bases lay between the germline ends. Germline loops: CDR1 MNHGY, CDR2 SAAAGT. The length of the CDR3 is 15 residues. The CDR3 loop reads CASTPGGGTNTEAFF. The DNA of the CDR3 is TGTGCCAGCACACCCGGGGGGGGGACGAACACTGAAGCTTTCTTT.

This clonotype was detected ten times or more. The chain links TRBV9 to TRBJ1-1; D is uncertain. CDR3 length: 13 residues. Trimming took 4 bases from V and 1 from J, leaving 8 bases between them. Looked up from germline, CDR1 is SGDLS and CDR2 is YYNGEE. The CDR3 DNA sequence: TGTGCCAGCAGCCCCCGGGAGAACACTGAAGCTTTCTTT. Translating it yields CASSPRENTEAFF. Combining the CDR3 with reference TRBV9 and TRBJ1-1 gives the whole variable domain DSGVTQTPKHLITATGQRVTLRCSPRSGDLSVYWYQQSLDQGLQFLIQYYNGEERAKGNILERFSAQQFPDLHSELNLSSLELGDSALYFCASSPRENTEAFFGQGTRLTVV.

Of note for this clonotype: A read error may account for a junction end that differs from germline. The V call is TRBV5-6, the J call TRBJ1-5; D is uncertain. The CDR3 runs to 13 residues. In germline, CDR1 is SGHDT, CDR2 YYEEEE. CDR3 region: CASSLRGTRPQNF. The CDR3 nucleotides read TGTGCCAGCAGCTTGCGCGGCACGCGGCCCCAGAATTTT.

The chain uses TRBV12-3 or TRBV12-4 and TRBJ2-1; D is ambiguous. The V end lost 5 bases, the J end lost 7 bases, and 15 bases lay between the germline ends. The CDR3 has 14 residues. The CDR3 region is CASSPDGGVNEQFF. For the CDR3, the DNA is TGTGCCAGCAGTCCGGACGGTGGGGTGAATGAGCAGTTCTTC.

Written as DNA, the CDR3 is TGTGCCAGCAGCCATGGTGGGACTAGCGGGGCCTCCTACAATGAGCAGTTCTTC. Its translation is CASSHGGTSGASYNEQFF. The chain couples TRBV5-6 to TRBJ2-1; 13 nucleotides agree with TRBD2. The CDR3 sequence is 18 residues long. Trimming at V came to 4 bases and at J to 0 bases, leaving 7 bases not matched to a gene. Looked up from germline, CDR1 is SGHDT and CDR2 is YYEEEE.

This clonotype has a count of ten or more. The CDR3 reads CASSFRVEGSYGYTF. CDR3 in DNA: TGTGCCAGCAGCTTCCGTGTTGAAGGGAGCTATGGCTACACCTTC. The V and J genes are TRBV5-5 and TRBJ1-2; D is unclear. V lost 2 bases, J lost 4 bases, and 15 bases lay in between. Germline V gene lookup returns CDR1 SGHKS and CDR2 YYEKEE (reference sequence). This CDR3 contains 15 residues.

To note about this clonotype: A read error is possible here, since a much larger clone lies one base away. The gene calls are TRBV20-1 and TRBJ2-5; 7 nucleotides align to TRBD2. Germline loops: CDR1 DFQATT, CDR2 SNEGSKA (reference sequence). The J segment lost 7 bases and the V segment lost 3 bases, leaving 8 bases of the junction unmatched. CDR3 length: 13 residues. The DNA for the CDR3 is TGCAGTGCTAGTGTCTCGGGGGGAGCGACCCAGTACTTC. Translated, it gives CSASVSGGATQYF.

This clonotype was seen repeatedly, ten times or more. V and J are TRBV10-3 and TRBJ2-7; D could derive from TRBD1 or TRBD2 (5 bases each). Trimming took off 10 bases at V and 2 bases at J, with 12 bases between the two ends. The CDR3 is 12 residues long. The V gene's germline CDR1 is ENHRY and CDR2 SYGVKD. The CDR3 DNA follows: TGTGCCACAGGGACGGCAGCCTACGAGCAGTACTTC. This sequence encodes CATGTAAYEQYF.

This clonotype appeared many times. The J gene is TRBJ2-7, the V gene TRBV7-6, with a tentative D call TRBD2 (6 bases). V was shortened by 5 bases and J by 5 bases, with 16 bases between the two germline ends. The CDR3 spans 14 residues. Germline assignment: CDR1 SGHVS and CDR2 FNYEAQ. CDR3 bases: TGTGCCAGCAGCCGAACGGAGGGAGATGACGAGCAGTACTTC. Translation: CASSRTEGDDEQYF.

This clonotype was seen a handful of times. Because it lacks the conserved phenylalanine or tryptophan at the end, this CDR3 is likely a read error. The V and J genes are TRBV5-1 and TRBJ2-5, with D tentatively TRBD1 (6 bases). The CDR3 spans 14 residues. V lost 0 bases and J 4 bases, leaving 10 bases between the germline ends. Germline loops: CDR1 SGHRS, CDR2 YFSETQ. CDR3 residues: CASSLAGVGETQYN. The CDR3, as DNA: TGCGCCAGCAGCTTGGCAGGGGTTGGAGAGACCCAGTACAAC.

Comments on this clonotype: At one end, the junction sequence differs from germline, possibly due to a read error. The chain has TRBV5-5 and TRBJ1-5, with D unclear. This CDR3 is 14 amino acids long. The germline CDR1 and CDR2 sequences are SGHKS and YYEKEE (reference sequence). CDR3 bases: TGTGCCAGCAGCGGTGGGGATAGCAATCAGCCCCAGAATTTT. It codes for CASSGGDSNQPQNF.

This clonotype was seen ten or more times. The chain joins TRBV5-1 to TRBJ2-7, with 9 bases identical to TRBD1. Germline V gene sequence: CDR1 SGHRS, CDR2 YFSETQ. Germline trimming cut 4 bases from V and 9 bases from J; bases unmatched to any gene: 11. The CDR3 has 14 residues. The CDR3 DNA sequence: TGCGCCAGCAGCCGGACACAGGGGGCGGTTGGGCAGTACTTC. Translation gives CASSRTQGAVGQYF. The full variable domain, rest sourced from reference TRBV5-1 and TRBJ2-7, is KAGVTQTPRYLIKTRGQQVTLSCSPISGHRSVSWYQQTPGQGLQFLFEYFSETQRNKGNFPGRFSGRQFSNSRSEMNVSTLELGDSALYLCASSRTQGAVGQYFGPGTRLTVT.

A few counts support this clonotype. V usage is TRBV20-1 and J usage is TRBJ2-1, with TRBD2 identical over 12 bases. The CDR3 is made up of 14 amino acids. The germline V gene has CDR1 DFQATT and CDR2 SNEGSKA (reference sequence). With 6 bases clipped from V and 5 bases from J, the junction kept 5 bases outside the gene matches. CDR3 region: CSAKRLAGDNEQFF. CDR3 sequence (DNA): TGCAGTGCCAAACGACTAGCGGGGGACAATGAGCAGTTCTTC.

Many counts were recorded for this clonotype. The chain is built from TRBV7-9 and TRBJ2-1, with a tentative D call TRBD2 (5 bases). The CDR3 totals 15 residues. V lost 2 bases and J lost 1, with 9 bases in between. Per the germline V gene, CDR1 is SEHNR and CDR2 is FQNEAQ (reference sequence). The CDR3: CASSLPGLSYNEQFF. CDR3 bases: TGTGCCAGCAGCTTACCGGGGTTGTCCTACAATGAGCAGTTCTTC.

This clonotype was seen ten or more times. The chain uses TRBV7-9 and TRBJ2-4; D is undetermined. The CDR3 consists of 13 residues. The ends were cut back, 3 bases at V and 7 bases at J, with 10 bases in the middle. The V gene's germline CDR1 is SEHNR and CDR2 FQNEAQ (reference sequence). The CDR3 loop is CASSFPPGNIQYF. The DNA for the CDR3 is TGTGCCAGCAGCTTCCCCCCGGGTAACATTCAGTACTTC.

This clonotype occurred a few times. The V and J genes are TRBV5-1 and TRBJ1-2, with D possibly being TRBD1 (6 bases). This CDR3 is built from 14 residues. Germline CDR1 is SGHRS and CDR2 is YFSETQ. V was trimmed by 4 bases and J by 8 bases, leaving 18 bases between them. The CDR3 coding sequence is TGCGCCAGCAGCCCGGAGACAGGTGTTCTGGGCTACACCTTC. Translating it yields CASSPETGVLGYTF.

The chain combines TRBV5-1 with TRBJ2-3, with TRBD1 matching over 8 bases. After removal of 5 bases from V and 4 bases from J, the junction contained 3 bases not matched to a gene. CDR1 is SGHRS and CDR2 is YFSETQ in the germline V gene. The CDR3 consists of 13 residues. The CDR3 DNA reads as TGCGCCAGCAGGCCAGGGGGCGCAGATACGCAGTATTTT. Translated: CASRPGGADTQYF.

In its sample, this clonotype was seen a few times. The CDR3 reads CASSFSPSGSYEQYF. The CDR3 coding sequence is TGTGCCAGCAGCTTCTCCCCTAGCGGGTCCTACGAGCAGTACTTC. The rearrangement joins TRBV7-2 to TRBJ2-7; 8 bases line up with TRBD2. CDR1 and CDR2 from the germline V gene are SGHTA and FQGNSA. This CDR3 spans 15 amino acids. After removal of 3 bases from V and 1 base from J, the junction contained 5 bases not matched to a gene.

This clonotype was counted many times. The chain employs TRBV29-1 and TRBJ2-5; no clear D gene. The CDR3 is 10 residues long. With 4 bases removed from V and 4 bases from J, the gap between germline ends came to 4 bases. The germline V gene has CDR1 SQVTM and CDR2 ANQGSEA. The chain's CDR3 is CSVAIETQYF. The DNA of the CDR3 is TGCAGCGTTGCTATAGAGACCCAGTACTTC.

This clonotype was observed at least ten times. The chain uses TRBV20-1 and TRBJ1-2, with TRBD1 matching 10 bases. Germline V gene data show CDR1 as DFQATT and CDR2 as SNEGSKA (reference sequence). Trimming took 6 bases from V and 8 from J; bases not matched to a gene: 3. The CDR3 totals 11 residues. The DNA for the CDR3 is TGCAGTGCCTGGACAGGGGGAGGCTACACCTTC. Amino acids: CSAWTGGGYTF.

There are many counts of this clonotype. J is TRBJ1-6 and V is TRBV7-8; D not certain. V lost 7 bases, J lost 0 bases, and 10 bases lay in between. The CDR3 has 15 amino acids. Germline V gene sequence: CDR1 SGHVS, CDR2 FQNEAQ. The CDR3 region is CASTLIYSYNSPLHF. The CDR3, as DNA: TGTGCCAGCACTCTAATATACTCCTATAATTCACCCCTCCACTTT.